Listed here are 26 T cell receptor beta chains from one sample, sequenced in a study of post-analysis software for immune sequencing data. Overall study findings and caveats: When patients were compared with controls, a handful of TRBV segments were more frequent, TRBV5-6, TRBV5-1 and TRBV20-1 among them.

The antigens these receptors bind are not known. The TCR beta cDNA libraries contained unique molecular identifiers. From the PCR reads, TCRdb called clonotypes with MiXCR, one entry per CDR3 protein. The data contain about 260,000 distinct CDR3 sequences, 30% to 45% of them singletons. The sample comprised blood. The receptor source for this set is a girl aged 10-17 years with multiple sclerosis.

Many counts were recorded for this clonotype. V usage is TRBV9 and J usage is TRBJ2-3, with 9 bases lining up with TRBD2. The V gene end was trimmed by 4 bases and the J gene end by 5 bases; junction bases not matched to a gene: 8. Germline V gives CDR1 SGDLS, CDR2 YYNGEE. There are 15 residues in the CDR3. CDR3 DNA: TGTGCCAGCAGCTTCGGCGGGAGGGGAGAAGATACGCAGTATTTT. It specifies CASSFGGRGEDTQYF.

The chain carries TRBV27 and TRBJ1-4; D is ambiguous. The CDR3 is 17 residues long. Germline V lookup: CDR1 MNHEY, CDR2 SMNVEV (reference sequence). The V end was cut by 5 bases, the J end by 7 bases, with 23 bases between. The CDR3 DNA sequence: TGTGCCAGCAGTCCGAGGCGGGGAGGGCACGGCCTTGAAAAACTGTTTTTT. Translated: CASSPRRGGHGLEKLFF.

This clonotype appeared many times. The chain employs TRBV5-1 and TRBJ2-5; D is uncertain. Germline V gene data show CDR1 as SGHRS and CDR2 as YFSETQ. The CDR3 length is 12 residues. V lost 6 bases, J lost 5 bases, and 11 bases lay in between. CDR3 amino acids: CASKAVGETQYF. CDR3 nucleotides: TGCGCCAGCAAGGCAGTAGGGGAGACCCAGTACTTC.

A note on this clonotype: Since a much larger clone is just one base distant, this may be a read error. No conserved phenylalanine or tryptophan is present at the end of the CDR3, so a read error is the likely explanation. The gene calls are TRBV2 and TRBJ2-3, with no clear D. Between the trimmed V and J ends, which lost 7 bases and 0 bases, there was a span of 5 bases. The germline CDR1 and CDR2 sequences are SNHLY and FYNNEI. The CDR3 spans 12 residues. In DNA, the CDR3 is TGTGCCAGCAAAGGGAGCACAGATACGCAGTATTGT. Its protein is CASKGSTDTQYC.

This clonotype was picked up many times. The V and J genes are TRBV11-2 and TRBJ2-6; either TRBD1 or TRBD2 may supply D (5 bases each). V was cut by 1 base and J by 2 bases, with 15 bases left in between. CDR1 is SGHAT, CDR2 FQNNGV, per germline. The CDR3 covers 18 residues. The CDR3 loop reads CASSLGEWPGPGANVLTF. The DNA of the CDR3 is TGTGCCAGCAGCTTAGGGGAGTGGCCGGGACCTGGGGCCAACGTCCTGACTTTC.

This clonotype was seen a handful of times. A read error may explain this, as a much larger clone is one base away. CDR3 DNA: TGCAGGGCTAGAGGGTTGGAAGAGACCCAGTACTTC. Translated, it gives CRARGLEETQYF. This sequence joins TRBV20-1 and TRBJ2-5, with a weak D call TRBD2 (5 bases). The CDR3 loop spans 12 amino acids. CDR1 and CDR2 (germline): DFQATT, SNEGSKA (reference sequence).

In the case of this clonotype: A much larger clone sits a single nucleotide away, making a read error possible. V is TRBV7-2 and J is TRBJ2-3; no firm D call. Germline V gene data show CDR1 as SGHTA and CDR2 as FQGNSA. The CDR3 is 14 amino acids. CDR3 coding DNA: TGTGCCAGCAGCCCCGGGCCTCAGCGAGATACGCGGTATTTT. It encodes CASSPGPQRDTRYF.

This clonotype was counted many times. CDR3 sequence reads: CASSSIVDRDNYGYTF. The CDR3 DNA follows: TGCGCCAGCAGCTCCATCGTAGACAGAGACAACTATGGCTACACCTTC. The chain joins TRBV5-1 to TRBJ1-2, with D tentatively TRBD1 (5 bases). The CDR3 is 16 amino acids. Trimming took 3 bases from V and 2 from J, leaving 17 bases between them. Germline CDR1 SGHRS, CDR2 YFSETQ.

The V call is TRBV29-1, the J call TRBJ2-1; 8 bases agree with TRBD1. The germline CDR1 and CDR2 sequences are SQVTM and ANQGSEA. Germline trimming cut 6 bases from V and 2 bases from J; bases unmatched to any gene: 3. The CDR3 runs 13 residues. CDR3 coding DNA: TGCAGCGTCCGACAGGGGACCTACAATGAGCAGTTCTTC. It codes for CSVRQGTYNEQFF.

Ten or more counts support this clonotype. The chain recombines TRBV29-1 with TRBJ2-3; 9 bases align to TRBD2. The CDR3 sequence is 14 residues long. Germline V gene lookup returns CDR1 SQVTM and CDR2 ANQGSEA. The junction had 5 bases not matched to a gene; V was cut back by 4 bases and J by 3 bases. CDR3: CSVVVSGGTDTQYF. As DNA, the CDR3 is TGCAGCGTTGTGGTTAGCGGGGGAACAGATACGCAGTATTTT.

This clonotype turned up a few times. The rearrangement uses TRBV20-1 and TRBJ2-1; 9 bases align to TRBD1. V lost 4 bases to trimming and J lost 6 bases; unmatched junction nucleotides: 1. The length of the CDR3 is 12 residues. Looked up from germline, CDR1 is DFQATT and CDR2 is SNEGSKA (reference sequence). The CDR3 spells CSAKDRGNEQFF. In DNA form, the CDR3 reads TGCAGTGCTAAGGACAGGGGCAATGAGCAGTTCTTC.

This clonotype was detected ten times or more. The V and J genes are TRBV5-1 and TRBJ1-2; no firm D call. CDR1 and CDR2 (germline): SGHRS, YFSETQ. CDR3 length: 13 residues. V was trimmed by 0 bases and J by 3 bases, leaving 6 bases between them. CDR3 DNA: TGCGCCAGCAGCTTGGACCGTTACTATGGCTACACCTTC. It yields the protein CASSLDRYYGYTF.

V gene TRBV28 combines with J gene TRBJ2-1, with no clear D. From germline, CDR1 is MDHEN and CDR2 SYDVKM. The CDR3 is made up of 15 amino acids. Trimming took off 6 bases at V and 2 bases at J, with 14 bases between the two ends. Here the CDR3 reads CASSLGQFTYNEQFF. The DNA of the CDR3 is TGTGCCAGCAGCCTTGGGCAATTTACCTACAATGAGCAGTTCTTC.

This chain joins TRBV2 and TRBJ2-4, with 10 bases lining up with TRBD2. The CDR3 loop spans 16 amino acids. Germline CDR1 SNHLY, CDR2 FYNNEI. J gave up 8 bases and V 4 bases, and 11 bases lay outside the gene matches. CDR3 amino acids: CASSVKAGGPQYIQYF. The DNA of the CDR3 is TGTGCCAGCAGTGTTAAAGCGGGGGGGCCTCAATACATTCAGTACTTC.

This clonotype was detected many times. This chain joins TRBV29-1 and TRBJ2-1; TRBD1 matches 9 bases. CDR1 is SQVTM and CDR2 is ANQGSEA in the germline V gene. The J segment lost 1 base and the V segment lost 6 bases, leaving 13 bases of the junction unmatched. The CDR3 contains 17 residues. CDR3 protein: CSVGRVLGQGSYNEQFF. DNA of the CDR3: TGCAGCGTCGGCCGGGTCTTGGGACAGGGATCCTACAATGAGCAGTTCTTC.

Regarding this clonotype: A read error may explain this, as a much larger clone is one base away. The rearrangement joins TRBV12-3 or TRBV12-4 to TRBJ2-6; 9 bases match TRBD1. The CDR3 sequence is 17 residues long. Written as DNA, the CDR3 is TGTGTCAGCAGCCCCGGGACAGGGATCACTGGGGCCAACGTCCTGACTTTC. Translation gives CVSSPGTGITGANVLTF.

In this sample, this clonotype turned up many times. V is TRBV6-2 or TRBV6-3 and J is TRBJ2-6, with D possibly TRBD1 on 5 matching bases. The V end was cut by 6 bases, the J end by 4 bases, with 13 bases between. The CDR3 contains 15 residues. From germline, CDR1 is MNHEY and CDR2 SVGEGT. The CDR3 is CASSLTRAGANVLTF. In nucleotides, the CDR3 is TGTGCCAGCAGCCTTACCAGGGCAGGGGCCAACGTCCTGACTTTC.

The table lists this clonotype with many counts. V and J are TRBV5-1 and TRBJ2-1; 11 bases are a match to TRBD2. Unmatched junction bases numbered 26, after V lost 4 bases and J lost 8 bases. The CDR3 is made up of 21 amino acids. Per the germline V gene, CDR1 is SGHRS and CDR2 is YFSETQ. The CDR3 region is CASSNRPTSGGRHSYNDEQFF. The CDR3 DNA reads TGCGCCAGCAGCAACCGCCCCACTAGCGGGGGCCGCCATTCCTACAATGATGAGCAGTTCTTC.

This clonotype was seen ten or more times. The chain has TRBV20-1 and TRBJ2-1; 10 nucleotides line up with TRBD2. This CDR3 has 16 residues. Germline lookup yields CDR1 DFQATT and CDR2 SNEGSKA (reference sequence). V was pared by 1 base and J by 7 bases, with 10 bases of the junction left unmatched. CDR3 loop: CSARGGSSGGSNEQFF. The CDR3 bases are TGCAGTGCTAGAGGGGGATCTAGCGGGGGTAGTAATGAGCAGTTCTTC.

A remark on this clonotype: Just one base apart from a much larger clone, this may be a read error. The chain links TRBV6-1 to TRBJ2-1; no reliable D call. Germline-derived CDR1 and CDR2 are MNHNS and SASEGT. Trimming removed 3 bases from V and 13 bases from J, with 25 bases in between. The CDR3 loop spans 16 amino acids. This CDR3 is CASSDPLFRSQETQFF. The CDR3 DNA follows: TGTGCCAGCAGTGACCCCCTTTTCAGGAGTCAAGAGACCCAGTTCTTC.

The chain couples TRBV14 to TRBJ2-5; 8 nucleotides line up with TRBD2. The CDR3 covers 15 residues. Trimming removed 9 bases from V and 11 bases from J; junction bases left unmatched: 20. Germline V gene lookup returns CDR1 SGHDN and CDR2 FVKESK. Here the CDR3 reads CASRSGLVPLNEQYF. CDR3 sequence (DNA): TGTGCCAGTCGGTCGGGACTAGTCCCCCTCAATGAGCAGTACTTC.

This clonotype was seen ten or more times. The DNA for the CDR3 is TGTGCCAGCAGTGAAGGACAGGGGGGGGAAAAACTGTTTTTT. This sequence encodes CASSEGQGGEKLFF. The chain carries TRBV25-1 and TRBJ1-4, with 10 bases fitting TRBD1. CDR1 is MGHDK, CDR2 SYGVNS, per germline. The CDR3 totals 14 residues. The ends lost 2 bases at V and 8 bases at J; junction bases unmatched: 2. Full variable domain (rest looked up from reference TRBV25-1 and TRBJ1-4): EADIYQTPRYLVIGTGKKITLECSQTMGHDKMYWYQQDPGMELHLIHYSYGVNSTEKGDLSSESTVSRIRTEHFPLTLESARPSHTSQYLCASSEGQGGEKLFFGSGTQLSVL.

Only a few counts were recorded for this clonotype. A junction end diverges from the germline sequence, so it may reflect a read error. This chain links TRBV7-2 with TRBJ1-4; TRBD1 might be the D (5 bases). The CDR3 contains 14 residues. CDR1 and CDR2 (germline): SGHTA, FQGNSA. The CDR3 spells CASSTGTSAEKRFF. DNA of the CDR3: TGTGCCAGCAGTACCGGGACTTCAGCCGAAAAACGGTTTTTT.

This clonotype has just a few counts. J is TRBJ2-7 and V is TRBV6-5; D is tentatively TRBD1 or TRBD2 (5 bases each). Germline V gene data show CDR1 as MNHEY and CDR2 as SVGAGI. The CDR3 is 16 residues long. Between the trimmed V and J ends, which lost 0 bases and 4 bases, there was a span of 16 bases. Here the CDR3 DNA reads TGTGCCAGCAGTTACTCCCGGGACCCTAAGGGTTACGAGCAGTACTTC. Its protein is CASSYSRDPKGYEQYF.

This clonotype came up many times. This sequence joins TRBV5-8 and TRBJ2-5, with D maybe TRBD2 (6 bases). The CDR3 is made up of 14 amino acids. V was clipped by 5 bases and J by 4 bases, with 15 bases between them. Per germline, CDR1 SGHTS and CDR2 YDEGEE. The CDR3 region is CASSETRVRETQYF. CDR3 coding DNA: TGTGCCAGCAGTGAGACTAGAGTTCGAGAGACCCAGTACTTC. Full variable domain (rest looked up from reference TRBV5-8 and TRBJ2-5): EAGVTQSPTHLIKTRGQQATLRCSPISGHTSVYWYQQALGLGLQFLLWYDEGEERNRGNFPPRFSGRQFPNYSSELNVNALELEDSALYLCASSETRVRETQYFGPGTRLLVL.

As to this clonotype: This may be a read error: a much more frequent sequence differs by one nucleotide. V gene TRBV3-1 combines with J gene TRBJ2-3, with D perhaps matching TRBD2 (7 bases). This CDR3 has 15 amino acids. Germline CDR1 is LGHDT and CDR2 is YNNKEL (reference sequence). Trimming removed 8 bases at V and 6 bases at J, with 21 bases between. DNA of the CDR3: TGTGCCAGCGGCCTCCGGGGAGCGGGACATGATACGCAGTATTTT. Protein: CASGLRGAGHDTQYF.